The 20 T cell receptor beta chains below were found in one sample sequenced in a study of regulatory T cells in long-lasting Graves disease. This sample's time point: newly diagnosed GD, antithyroid drugs for less than 3 months. Researchers made the TCR library from RNA that was extracted from PBMCs. CDR3-region Arm-PCR and iRepertoire HTBI primers produced the TCR beta libraries. TCRdb re-called the multiplex PCR reads with MiXCR, one entry per CDR3 protein. The sample consists of some 560,000 distinct CDR3 sequences, more than 15% of them appearing once. This sample was shared with a second study, whose subject was T cells in Graves' hyperthyroidism and ophthalmopathy.

The specimen was peripheral blood mononuclear cells (PBMCs), collected at new diagnosis, from a patient treated with antithyroid drugs. These receptors were taken from a woman aged 35-65 years with Graves disease.

There are many counts of this clonotype. This chain connects TRBV30 to TRBJ2-2; the match to TRBD2 covers 11 bases. The CDR3 is made up of 13 amino acids. V lost 4 bases to trimming and J lost 11 bases; unmatched junction nucleotides: 6. CDR1 and CDR2 (germline): GTSNPN, SVGIG (reference sequence). As DNA, the CDR3 is TGTGCCTGGACTAGCGGGGGGCCAGGAGAGCTGTTTTTT. It encodes CAWTSGGPGELFF.

In its sample, this clonotype was seen a few times. The chain couples TRBV2 to TRBJ2-2; the match to TRBD2 covers 7 bases. Unmatched junction bases numbered 13, after V lost 10 bases and J lost 5 bases. Per germline, CDR1 SNHLY and CDR2 FYNNEI. CDR3 size: 15 residues. CDR3 in amino acids: CATSGAGKTTGELFF. CDR3 sequence (DNA): TGTGCCACCTCCGGAGCGGGGAAAACGACCGGGGAGCTGTTTTTT.

The chain is built from TRBV6-5 and TRBJ2-1, with a tentative D call TRBD1 (6 bases). The germline gives CDR1 MNHEY, CDR2 SVGAGI. This CDR3 is 19 amino acids long. V was shortened by 0 bases and J by 1 base, with 19 bases between the two germline ends. The CDR3 here is CASSYSGRGASKSYNEQFF. Written as DNA, the CDR3 is TGTGCCAGCAGTTACTCGGGCAGGGGAGCGAGTAAGTCCTACAATGAGCAGTTCTTC.

This clonotype was counted a few times. V usage is TRBV19 and J usage is TRBJ1-5; 7 nucleotides match TRBD1. Trimming took 2 bases from V and 7 from J; bases not matched to a gene: 14. The CDR3 runs to 17 residues. CDR1 LNHDA and CDR2 SQIVND come from the germline V gene (reference sequence). CDR3 protein: CASSISGQPISLQPQHF. The CDR3 DNA is TGTGCCAGTAGTATATCGGGACAGCCGATTTCGCTGCAGCCCCAGCATTTT.

This clonotype has more than one count but fewer than ten. This rearrangement joins TRBV28 to TRBJ2-5; the match to TRBD2 covers 7 bases. The germline gives CDR1 MDHEN, CDR2 SYDVKM. V was clipped by 8 bases and J by 1 base; unmatched bases: 7. The CDR3 sequence is 14 residues long. Written as DNA, the CDR3 is TGTGCCAGCCGAGCGGGGACTGTCCAAGAGACCCAGTACTTC. Its translation: CASRAGTVQETQYF.

Many counts were recorded for this clonotype. The chain links TRBV11-1 to TRBJ1-1; no definite D call. Per the germline V gene, CDR1 is SGHAT and CDR2 is FQDESV (reference sequence). Trimming removed 1 base from V and 10 bases from J, with 13 bases in between. The CDR3 is 13 residues long. The CDR3 here is CASSLVVGRRAFF. In nucleotides, the CDR3 is TGTGCCAGCAGCTTAGTGGTCGGGAGAAGAGCTTTCTTT.

Worth noting for this clonotype: At one end the junction does not follow the germline gene, possibly because of a read error. The rearrangement joins TRBV9 to TRBJ1-3; perhaps TRBD1 as D (5 bases). This CDR3 comprises 15 residues. Germline V gene lookup returns CDR1 SGDLS and CDR2 YYNGEE. CDR3 in DNA: TGTGCCAGCTCGCTAGTGGGGGACCCTGGAGACACCATATATTTT. It translates to CASSLVGDPGDTIYF.

The V call is TRBV2, the J call TRBJ1-2; TRBD1 aligns across 9 bases. The germline V gene encodes CDR1 SNHLY and CDR2 FYNNEI. J lost 4 bases, V lost 3 bases, and 6 bases had no gene match. CDR3 length equals 15 residues. The CDR3 is CASSDPQGASYGYTF. DNA of the CDR3: TGTGCCAGCAGTGACCCACAGGGGGCAAGCTATGGCTACACCTTC.

This clonotype was found many times. The V gene is TRBV6-1, the J gene TRBJ1-2, with D possibly matching TRBD1 (6 bases). Between the trimmed V and J ends, which lost 8 bases and 3 bases, there was a span of 19 bases. The CDR3 has 15 amino acids. CDR1 and CDR2 (germline): MNHNS, SASEGT. The CDR3 spells CASGGQRSGDYGYTF. The CDR3 nucleotides are TGTGCCAGCGGGGGGCAGAGGTCCGGGGACTATGGCTACACCTTC.

This clonotype was recorded at least ten times. V usage is TRBV7-2 and J usage is TRBJ1-5; D ambiguous. This CDR3 is built from 13 residues. CDR1 is SGHTA and CDR2 is FQGNSA in the germline V gene. V lost 4 bases and J 5 bases, leaving 9 bases between the germline ends. CDR3: CASSSGLDQPQHF. DNA for the CDR3: TGTGCCAGCAGCTCTGGCCTGGATCAGCCCCAGCATTTT.

There are many counts of this clonotype. This rearrangement joins TRBV2 to TRBJ2-7, with TRBD2 as a possible D gene (6 bases). The V gene's germline CDR1 is SNHLY and CDR2 FYNNEI. CDR3 length: 13 amino acids. Trimming removed 7 bases from V and 6 bases from J, with 16 bases in between. The CDR3 region has the DNA TGTGCCAGCACAGTAGTCGGGGGAAGCGAGCAGTACTTC. Protein sequence: CASTVVGGSEQYF.

This clonotype was seen repeatedly, ten times or more. The CDR3 reads CASSQGGNYGYTF. In DNA form, the CDR3 reads TGTGCCAGCAGCCAAGGAGGGAACTATGGCTACACCTTC. This sequence joins TRBV3-1 and TRBJ1-2; no clear D. This CDR3 spans 13 amino acids. Trimming stripped 1 base from V and 2 bases from J, with 5 bases between. CDR1 is LGHDT, CDR2 YNNKEL, per germline (reference sequence).

This clonotype was counted ten times or more. V gene TRBV3-1 combines with J gene TRBJ2-1; D unresolved. Germline V gene sequence: CDR1 LGHDT, CDR2 YNNKEL (reference sequence). V was pared by 3 bases and J by 15 bases, with 12 bases between. CDR3 length: 11 amino acids. The CDR3 nucleotides are TGTGCCAGCAGCCAGGTTGGAGCGCCGTTCTTC. Translation gives CASSQVGAPFF.

This clonotype was seen many times. J is TRBJ2-1 and V is TRBV12-3 or TRBV12-4; 10 positions agree with TRBD2. The length of the CDR3 is 14 residues. V was clipped by 5 bases and J by 5 bases; unmatched bases: 3. The CDR3 loop reads CASSSGGADNEQFF. In DNA form, the CDR3 reads TGTGCCAGCAGTAGCGGGGGGGCTGACAATGAGCAGTTCTTC.

This clonotype showed up just a few times. This chain joins TRBV4-1 and TRBJ2-1; 7 bases match TRBD1. Germline V gene sequence: CDR1 MGHRA, CDR2 YSYEKL. CDR3 length: 14 amino acids. Trimming at V came to 4 bases and at J to 10 bases, leaving 10 bases not matched to a gene. CDR3 region: CASSPGTVDPEQFF. DNA of the CDR3: TGCGCCAGCAGCCCAGGGACAGTAGATCCCGAGCAGTTCTTC.

The table lists this clonotype with a few counts. The junction departs from germline at one end; a sequencing error may be responsible. V gene TRBV12-3 or TRBV12-4 combines with J gene TRBJ2-3; TRBD1 matches 7 bases. CDR3 length equals 12 residues. The CDR3 sequence is CASSLRTGTQYF. The CDR3 DNA follows: TGTGCCAGCAGTTTAAGGACAGGTACGCAGTATTTT.

This clonotype was counted at least ten times. The J gene is TRBJ1-1, the V gene TRBV11-1, with no clear D. V gave up 1 base and J gave up 7 bases, with 7 bases separating them. This CDR3 region has 12 residues. In germline, CDR1 is SGHAT, CDR2 FQDESV (reference sequence). CDR3 protein: CASSLGGNEAFF. The DNA for the CDR3 is TGTGCCAGCAGCTTAGGGGGAAATGAAGCTTTCTTT.

The chain couples TRBV7-9 to TRBJ1-5; D is ambiguous. The germline V and J ends were trimmed by 5 bases and 2 bases, with 7 bases remaining between them. Looked up from germline, CDR1 is SEHNR and CDR2 is FQNEAQ (reference sequence). This CDR3 region has 13 residues. This CDR3 is CASSPVGNQPQHF. The CDR3 DNA reads as TGTGCCAGCAGCCCAGTGGGCAATCAGCCCCAGCATTTT.

This clonotype was seen repeatedly, ten times or more. The gene calls are TRBV5-1 and TRBJ2-5; TRBD2 agrees at 11 bases. The CDR3 is made up of 15 amino acids. Germline V lookup: CDR1 SGHRS, CDR2 YFSETQ. Losses at the gene ends were 0 bases for V and 4 bases for J; bases not matched to a gene: 2. CDR3 region: CASSLELAGGETQYF. The CDR3 DNA sequence: TGCGCCAGCAGCTTGGAGCTAGCGGGGGGAGAGACCCAGTACTTC.

The chain has TRBV11-2 and TRBJ1-6; TRBD1 might be the D (5 bases). Germline V gene data show CDR1 as SGHAT and CDR2 as FQNNGV. V lost 4 bases and J lost 2, with 9 bases in between. This CDR3 comprises 15 residues. CDR3 residues: CASSSRGPYNSPLHF. In DNA form, the CDR3 reads TGTGCCAGCAGCTCCCGGGGCCCCTATAATTCACCCCTCCACTTT.